The T cell receptor (beta chain) under discussion was sequenced for a study of response to subunit inactivated influenza vaccine. Study results and caveats: Only a handful of new T cells, the authors suggested, are recruited with each seasonal influenza vaccination.

TCRdb reprocessed the RT-PCR reads via MiXCR and lists one record per CDR3 protein. The sample yields 860,000 or so distinct CDR3 sequences, 21% seen once. CDR3 length: 17 amino acids. Germline loops: CDR1 MNHEY, CDR2 SVGEGT. Trimming took off 0 bases at V and 0 bases at J, with 12 bases between the two ends. This clonotype showed up many times. Its specificity is unknown. This chain joins TRBV6-2 or TRBV6-3 and TRBJ2-1, with D unclear. Sample: PBMCs from blood, taken 5 days after vaccination. The TCR sequence derives from a man aged 50 or older who received an inactivated influenza vaccine. The CDR3 DNA reads as TGTGCCAGCAGTTACTCTTCCTTGGCGGACTCCTACAATGAGCAGTTCTTC. Its protein product is CASSYSSLADSYNEQFF.